The clone carrying this T cell receptor beta chain was detected a few times. Its antigen is not known. Germline and genes: mouse. With the read ending 4 residues before the CDR3 end, the germline J gene is used to fill in that end. The same CDR3 is also encoded by other DNA sequences in this sample. Sorting of pooled cutaneous lymph node cells used CD4, CD8alpha, NKG2D, NKG2ACE and other markers. The data originate from a study of CD8+ T cells in alopecia areata. Study in general: Donors of skin were C3H/HeJ mice aged roughly 6-13 months with spontaneous alopecia, and recipients were roughly 6-10-week-old female C3H/HeJ mice. Regarding the study as a whole: Clonality in lesional scalp, especially alopecia totalis/universalis, exceeded that of normal scalp.

RNA extraction was followed by reverse transcription into cDNA, which acted as the sequencing template. Sequencing used immunoSEQ multiplex PCR; TCRdb keeps in-frame clones, though not all of them. The specimen has about 270,000 clones, none found just once. This CDR3 spans 14 amino acids. Germline trimming cut 1 base from V and 3 bases from J; bases unmatched to any gene: 1. Germline loops: CDR1 SGHSN, CDR2 HYEKVE. This chain links TRBV12-1 with TRBJ1-2; 10 bases align to TRBD1. The sequenced sample consisted of CD4+ T cells sorted from a lymph node. The clonotype was recovered from a C3H/HeJ mouse with alopecia areata. This line is of MHC haplotype H2-k. Partial CDR3 DNA: TGTGCCAGCTCTCTGGGGACAGGGGACTCC. Its translation: CASSLGTGDS. The whole CDR3 protein is CASSLGTGDSDYTF.